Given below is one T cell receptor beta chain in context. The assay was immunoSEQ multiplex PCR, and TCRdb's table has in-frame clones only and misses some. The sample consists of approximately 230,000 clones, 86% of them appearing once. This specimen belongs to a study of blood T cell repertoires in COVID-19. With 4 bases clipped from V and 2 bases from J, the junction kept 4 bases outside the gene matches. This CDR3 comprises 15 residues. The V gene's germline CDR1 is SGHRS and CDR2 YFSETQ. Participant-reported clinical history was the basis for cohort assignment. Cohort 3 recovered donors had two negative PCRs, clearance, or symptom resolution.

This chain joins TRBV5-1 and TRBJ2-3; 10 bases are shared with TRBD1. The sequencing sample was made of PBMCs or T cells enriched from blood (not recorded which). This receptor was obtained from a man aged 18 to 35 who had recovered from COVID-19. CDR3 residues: CASSRTGGLTDTQYF. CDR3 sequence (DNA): TGCGCCAGCAGCCGGACAGGGGGACTCACAGATACGCAGTATTTT.